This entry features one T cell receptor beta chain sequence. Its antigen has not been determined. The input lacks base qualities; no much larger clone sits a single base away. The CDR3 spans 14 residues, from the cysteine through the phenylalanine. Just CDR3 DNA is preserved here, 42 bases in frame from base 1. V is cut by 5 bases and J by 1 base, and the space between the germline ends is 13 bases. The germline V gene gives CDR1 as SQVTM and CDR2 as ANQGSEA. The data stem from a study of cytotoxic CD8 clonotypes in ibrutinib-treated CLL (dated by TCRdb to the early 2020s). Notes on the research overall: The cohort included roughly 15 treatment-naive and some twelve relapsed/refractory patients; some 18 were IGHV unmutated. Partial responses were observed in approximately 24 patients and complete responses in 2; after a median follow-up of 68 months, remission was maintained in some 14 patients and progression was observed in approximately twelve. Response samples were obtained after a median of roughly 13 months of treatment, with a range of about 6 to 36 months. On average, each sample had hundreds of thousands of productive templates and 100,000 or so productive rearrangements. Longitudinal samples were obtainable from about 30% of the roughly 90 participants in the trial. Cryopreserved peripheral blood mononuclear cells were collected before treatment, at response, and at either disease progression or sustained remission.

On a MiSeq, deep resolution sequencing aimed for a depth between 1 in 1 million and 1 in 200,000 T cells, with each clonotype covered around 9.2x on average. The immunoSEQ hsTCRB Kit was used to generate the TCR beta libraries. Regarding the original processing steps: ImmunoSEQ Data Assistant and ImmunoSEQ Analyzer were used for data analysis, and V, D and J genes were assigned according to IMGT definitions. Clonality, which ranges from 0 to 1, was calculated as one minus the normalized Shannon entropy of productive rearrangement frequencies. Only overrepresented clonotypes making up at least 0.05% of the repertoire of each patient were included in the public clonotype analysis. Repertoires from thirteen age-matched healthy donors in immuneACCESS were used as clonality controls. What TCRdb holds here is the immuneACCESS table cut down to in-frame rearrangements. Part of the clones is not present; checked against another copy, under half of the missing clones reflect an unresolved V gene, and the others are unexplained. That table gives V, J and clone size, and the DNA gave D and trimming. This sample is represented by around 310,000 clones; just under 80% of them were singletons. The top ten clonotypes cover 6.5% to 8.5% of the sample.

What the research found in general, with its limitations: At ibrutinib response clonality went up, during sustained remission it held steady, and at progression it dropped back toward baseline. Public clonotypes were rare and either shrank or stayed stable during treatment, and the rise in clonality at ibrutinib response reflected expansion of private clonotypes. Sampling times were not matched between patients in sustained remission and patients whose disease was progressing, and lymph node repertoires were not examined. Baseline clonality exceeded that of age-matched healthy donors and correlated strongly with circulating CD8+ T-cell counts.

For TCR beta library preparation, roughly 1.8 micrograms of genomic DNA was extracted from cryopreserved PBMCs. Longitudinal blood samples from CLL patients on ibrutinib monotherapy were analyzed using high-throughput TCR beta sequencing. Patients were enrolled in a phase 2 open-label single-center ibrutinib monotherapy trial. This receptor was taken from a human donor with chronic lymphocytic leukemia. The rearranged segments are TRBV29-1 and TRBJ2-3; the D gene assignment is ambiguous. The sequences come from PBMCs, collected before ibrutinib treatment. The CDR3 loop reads CSVSWPPGTDTQYF. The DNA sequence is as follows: TGCAGCGTTAGCTGGCCCCCGGGCACAGATACGCAGTATTTT.